The rows below give T cell receptor beta chains drawn from one sample of a study of CD8 T cells in Susac syndrome. TCRdb independently ran MiXCR on the immunoSEQ multiplex PCR reads; one entry per CDR3 protein. Of fewer than 85,000 distinct CDR3 sequences listed, approximately 94% are singletons. Sequencing was done on a sample of CD8+ T cells from PBMCs. These receptors came from a human donor with Susac syndrome. Both conserved end residues are part of each CDR3. Fields, in order: J gene, CDR3 length, D gene, clone size, V gene, CDR3 protein, CDR3 DNA. A D gene is named only where the DNA matches it firmly. The size of a clone is reported for some rows only, either as once, few or many, or as a class for expanded clones.

J: TRBJ2-7
length: 12
D: -
size: -
V: TRBV4-1
CDR3: CASSHINYEQYF
DNA: TGCGCCAGCAGCCACATTAACTACGAGCAGTACTTC

J: TRBJ1-6
length: 15
D: -
size: -
V: TRBV9
CDR3: CASSVGEQGRSPLHF
DNA: TGTGCCAGCAGCGTAGGGGAACAGGGCCGATCACCCCTCCACTTT

J: TRBJ2-7
length: 16
D: TRBD1
size: -
V: TRBV27
CDR3: CASSISGTAIYYEQYF
DNA: TGTGCCAGCAGTATATCCGGGACAGCGATTTACTACGAGCAGTACTTC

J: TRBJ1-1
length: 15
D: -
size: -
V: TRBV12-3/TRBV12-4
CDR3: CASSLSGRLNTEAFF
DNA: TGTGCCAGCAGTTTATCAGGGCGTTTGAACACTGAAGCTTTCTTT

J: TRBJ1-2
length: 17
D: TRBD1
size: -
V: TRBV3-1
CDR3: CASSPKPLDRGRNGYTF
DNA: TGTGCCAGCAGCCCTAAACCGTTGGACAGGGGGCGAAATGGCTACACCTTC

J: TRBJ2-6
length: 16
D: TRBD1
size: once
V: TRBV7-9
CDR3: CASSGTDRSGANVLTF
DNA: TGTGCCAGCAGCGGGACAGACCGCTCTGGGGCCAACGTCCTGACTTTC

J: TRBJ1-2
length: 14
D: TRBD1
size: -
V: TRBV9
CDR3: CASSGGQGGYGYTF
DNA: TGTGCCAGCAGCGGGGGACAGGGGGGCTATGGCTACACCTTC

J: TRBJ2-4
length: 15
D: TRBD2
size: -
V: TRBV27
CDR3: CASRRTSDPKNIQYF
DNA: TGTGCCAGCAGGAGGACTAGCGACCCCAAAAACATTCAGTACTTC

J: TRBJ2-7
length: 15
D: TRBD1
size: -
V: TRBV5-1
CDR3: CASSLRPGQGYEQYF
DNA: TGCGCCAGCAGCCTGAGGCCGGGACAGGGATACGAGCAGTACTTC

J: TRBJ2-7
length: 13
D: -
size: -
V: TRBV3-1
CDR3: CASSQEKRGEQYF
DNA: TGTGCCAGCAGCCAAGAGAAGCGAGGCGAGCAGTACTTC

J: TRBJ1-2
length: 13
D: TRBD1
size: -
V: TRBV29-1
CDR3: CSVLGGDAYGYTF
DNA: TGCAGCGTTTTAGGGGGCGACGCCTATGGCTACACCTTC

J: TRBJ2-3
length: 14
D: -
size: -
V: TRBV18
CDR3: CASSENGGADTQYF
DNA: TGTGCCAGCTCCGAGAACGGGGGCGCAGATACGCAGTATTTT

J: TRBJ1-1
length: 14
D: -
size: once
V: TRBV12-5
CDR3: CASGPPSPGEKAFF
DNA: TGTGCTAGTGGTCCCCCCAGCCCCGGGGAGAAAGCTTTCTTT

J: TRBJ2-1
length: 13
D: -
size: -
V: TRBV6-6
CDR3: CASGESSYNEQFF
DNA: TGTGCCAGCGGGGAGAGCTCCTACAATGAGCAGTTCTTC

J: TRBJ2-6
length: 19
D: TRBD1
size: -
V: TRBV7-9
CDR3: CASSPQGGGPRDGANVLTF
DNA: TGTGCCAGCAGCCCTCAAGGGGGCGGGCCGCGCGATGGGGCCAACGTCCTGACTTTC

J: TRBJ2-2
length: 16
D: TRBD2
size: -
V: TRBV12-3/TRBV12-4
CDR3: CASSPLAGGLTGELFF
DNA: TGTGCCAGCAGCCCGCTAGCGGGGGGTTTAACTGGGGAGCTGTTTTTT

J: TRBJ1-2
length: 14
D: -
size: -
V: TRBV28
CDR3: CASSPGQINYGYTF
DNA: TGTGCCAGCAGCCCAGGACAGATCAACTATGGCTACACCTTC

J: TRBJ1-1
length: 10
D: -
size: -
V: TRBV19
CDR3: CASSGQEAFF
DNA: TGTGCCAGTAGTGGACAGGAAGCTTTCTTT

J: TRBJ1-4
length: 16
D: -
size: -
V: TRBV7-9
CDR3: CASSLAQRVSGEKLFF
DNA: TGTGCCAGCAGCTTAGCGCAAAGGGTCTCGGGTGAAAAACTGTTTTTT

J: TRBJ1-3
length: 17
D: TRBD1
size: -
V: TRBV6-5
CDR3: CASSYSRQGASGNTIYF
DNA: TGTGCCAGCAGTTACTCAAGACAGGGGGCTTCAGGAAACACCATATATTTT

J: TRBJ1-1
length: 14
D: TRBD1
size: -
V: TRBV27
CDR3: CASRSDRGYTEAFF
DNA: TGTGCCAGCAGAAGTGACAGGGGGTACACTGAAGCTTTCTTT

J: TRBJ2-3
length: 15
D: TRBD2
size: -
V: TRBV28
CDR3: CASTLSGVATDTQYF
DNA: TGTGCCAGCACCCTCAGCGGGGTCGCGACAGATACGCAGTATTTT

J: TRBJ2-1
length: 12
D: TRBD2
size: -
V: TRBV7-9
CDR3: CASSPPGGSKFF
DNA: TGTGCCAGCAGCCCCCCGGGGGGAAGCAAGTTCTTC

J: TRBJ2-6
length: 12
D: -
size: -
V: TRBV19
CDR3: CASYSGANVLTF
DNA: TGTGCCAGCTACTCTGGGGCCAACGTCCTGACTTTC

J: TRBJ2-7
length: 14
D: TRBD2
size: -
V: TRBV7-6
CDR3: CASSLARESYEQYF
DNA: TGTGCCAGCAGCTTAGCGCGGGAGTCCTACGAGCAGTACTTC

J: TRBJ1-2
length: 12
D: -
size: -
V: TRBV20-1
CDR3: CSARTAFYGYTF
DNA: TGCAGTGCTCGGACGGCATTTTATGGCTACACCTTC

J: TRBJ2-7
length: 17
D: -
size: -
V: TRBV4-2
CDR3: CASSQDKLAATSYEQYF
DNA: TGTGCCAGCAGCCAAGACAAGCTAGCAGCTACCTCCTACGAGCAGTACTTC

J: TRBJ2-3
length: 14
D: TRBD2
size: -
V: TRBV7-9
CDR3: CASSLAGGEDTQYF
DNA: TGTGCCAGCAGCTTAGCGGGGGGGGAAGATACGCAGTATTTT

J: TRBJ1-3
length: 12
D: -
size: -
V: TRBV20-1
CDR3: CSAGFSGNTIYF
DNA: TGCAGTGCAGGTTTCTCTGGAAACACCATATATTTT

J: TRBJ2-3
length: 13
D: -
size: -
V: TRBV7-3
CDR3: CASSLAGLDTQYF
DNA: TGTGCCAGCAGTTTGGCGGGGTTGGATACGCAGTATTTT

J: TRBJ1-1
length: 11
D: -
size: -
V: TRBV11-2
CDR3: CASGGLTEAFF
DNA: TGTGCCAGCGGGGGGCTGACTGAAGCTTTCTTT

J: TRBJ1-1
length: 12
D: -
size: -
V: TRBV15
CDR3: CATSTGQPEAFF
DNA: TGTGCCACCAGCACCGGACAGCCAGAAGCTTTCTTT

J: TRBJ1-5
length: 14
D: -
size: -
V: TRBV27
CDR3: CASSPRQGNQPQHF
DNA: TGTGCCAGCAGTCCCCGACAGGGCAATCAGCCCCAGCATTTT

J: TRBJ2-5
length: 14
D: -
size: once
V: TRBV7-9
CDR3: CASSSQGLQETQYF
DNA: TGTGCCAGCAGCTCCCAGGGTTTACAAGAGACCCAGTACTTC

J: TRBJ2-7
length: 15
D: TRBD2
size: -
V: TRBV7-2
CDR3: CASSLDSGGAVEQYF
DNA: TGTGCCAGCAGCTTAGATAGCGGGGGGGCCGTCGAGCAGTACTTC

J: TRBJ1-6
length: 16
D: -
size: -
V: TRBV9
CDR3: CASSPTGRSYNSPLHF
DNA: TGTGCCAGCAGCCCGACGGGACGATCCTATAATTCACCCCTCCACTTT

J: TRBJ2-2
length: 11
D: -
size: -
V: TRBV9
CDR3: CASSLRGELFF
DNA: TGTGCCAGCAGCCTAAGGGGGGAGCTGTTTTTT

J: TRBJ2-7
length: 12
D: -
size: once
V: TRBV19
CDR3: CATRGASYEQYF
DNA: TGTGCCACCAGGGGGGCGAGCTACGAGCAGTACTTC

J: TRBJ1-5
length: 14
D: -
size: -
V: TRBV27
CDR3: CASSLGGVGQPQHF
DNA: TGTGCCAGCAGTTTGGGAGGGGTTGGTCAGCCCCAGCATTTT

J: TRBJ2-5
length: 15
D: TRBD1
size: -
V: TRBV10-3
CDR3: CAIREYRGLQETQYF
DNA: TGTGCCATCAGGGAGTACAGGGGGCTACAAGAGACCCAGTACTTC

J: TRBJ1-4
length: 17
D: -
size: -
V: TRBV2
CDR3: CASSALPDTAEDEKLFF
DNA: TGTGCCAGCAGTGCTCTCCCCGACACGGCCGAGGATGAAAAACTGTTTTTT

J: TRBJ2-5
length: 14
D: -
size: few
V: TRBV6-5
CDR3: CASSFSPSQETQYF
DNA: TGTGCCAGCAGTTTTAGCCCGAGCCAAGAGACCCAGTACTTC

J: TRBJ2-3
length: 13
D: -
size: -
V: TRBV4-1
CDR3: CASSQEAPDTQYF
DNA: TGCGCCAGCAGCCAAGAGGCCCCAGATACGCAGTATTTT

J: TRBJ2-7
length: 13
D: -
size: few
V: TRBV27
CDR3: CASSLPGSYEQYF
DNA: TGTGCCAGCAGTCTACCTGGGTCCTACGAGCAGTACTTC

J: TRBJ2-2
length: 14
D: -
size: -
V: TRBV29-1
CDR3: CSVERGRNTGELFF
DNA: TGCAGCGTTGAGCGGGGGCGGAACACCGGGGAGCTGTTTTTT

J: TRBJ1-6
length: 17
D: -
size: -
V: TRBV5-1
CDR3: CASSPPTSSGSSSPLHF
DNA: TGCGCCAGCAGCCCCCCCACCTCGTCAGGGTCGAGTTCACCCCTCCACTTT

J: TRBJ1-2
length: 12
D: -
size: -
V: TRBV2
CDR3: CARNTVPYGYTF
DNA: TGTGCCAGAAATACCGTTCCCTATGGCTACACCTTC

J: TRBJ2-1
length: 12
D: TRBD2
size: -
V: TRBV19
CDR3: CASKASGGEQFF
DNA: TGTGCCAGTAAGGCTAGCGGGGGGGAGCAGTTCTTC

J: TRBJ1-3
length: 14
D: -
size: -
V: TRBV28
CDR3: CASSLDLSGNTIYF
DNA: TGTGCCAGCAGTCTGGACCTCTCTGGAAACACCATATATTTT

J: TRBJ2-1
length: 17
D: -
size: -
V: TRBV28
CDR3: CASSLPLAFLSYNEQFF
DNA: TGTGCCAGCAGTTTACCTCTAGCGTTCCTGTCCTACAATGAGCAGTTCTTC

J: TRBJ2-7
length: 13
D: TRBD1
size: -
V: TRBV20-1
CDR3: CSARKQGAYEQYF
DNA: TGCAGTGCTAGAAAGCAGGGGGCCTACGAGCAGTACTTC

J: TRBJ2-7
length: 13
D: -
size: -
V: TRBV10-3
CDR3: CAISESQVYEQYF
DNA: TGTGCCATCAGTGAGTCCCAGGTCTACGAGCAGTACTTC

J: TRBJ1-6
length: 17
D: -
size: -
V: TRBV20-1
CDR3: CSARDRGDGSYNSPLHF
DNA: TGCAGTGCTAGAGATAGAGGGGACGGCTCCTATAATTCACCCCTCCACTTT

J: TRBJ2-7
length: 10
D: -
size: once
V: TRBV2
CDR3: CASSGDWGYF
DNA: TGTGCCAGCAGTGGGGACTGGGGGTACTTC

J: TRBJ1-1
length: 17
D: -
size: -
V: TRBV4-1
CDR3: CASSQDPPGPINTEAFF
DNA: TGCGCCAGCAGCCAAGATCCCCCAGGGCCAATTAACACTGAAGCTTTCTTT